Sequencing of this T cell receptor (beta chain) was carried out in a study of T cell responses to AZD1222 COVID-19 vaccine. Comments on this clone: This sample includes further DNA sequences coding for the same CDR3.

Profiling relied on immunoSEQ multiplex PCR, and the TCRdb table lists in-frame clones only, not all of them. The profile shows about 130,000 clones, roughly 88% of them singletons. The sample consisted of peripheral blood, taken on day 0 of AZD1222 vaccination. The receptor comes from an adult in good health.

The CDR3 loop reads CASSEALSGNTIYF. In nucleotides, the CDR3 is TGTGCCAGCAGTGAAGCGCTCTCTGGAAACACCATATATTTT. The V and J genes are TRBV6-1 and TRBJ1-3; D unclear. V gave up 0 bases and J gave up 0 bases, with 3 bases separating them. Germline loops: CDR1 MNHNS, CDR2 SASEGT. The CDR3 is 14 residues long.